The clone carrying this TCR beta chain occurred a few times. Its antigen is as yet unknown. Different DNA sequences within this sample yield the same CDR3. This specimen comes from a study of OX40 agonist ivuxolimab in advanced cancers. Background on the study: One patient with hepatocellular carcinoma and two with cutaneous melanoma, three in all, had partial responses. Study-wide findings and caveats: Among the least clonally expanded were partial responders at 0.1-3.0 mg/kg.

Assay: immunoSEQ multiplex PCR; the TCRdb copy retains only in-frame clones and omits some. Of tens of thousands of clones in the sample, 85% are singletons; the top ten hold under 4.5%. The CDR3 length is 13 residues. V lost 11 bases and J lost 7; bases outside the gene matches: 10. Looked up from germline, CDR1 is MNHNS and CDR2 is SASEGT. This TCR came from an adult with an advanced solid tumor such as melanoma, head and neck, liver or kidney cancer. The specimen was CD4+ or CD8+ T cells sorted from blood, collected in a trial of the OX40 agonist ivuxolimab. The chain has TRBV6-1 and TRBJ2-1; 8 bases map to TRBD2. The chain's CDR3 is CAGSGTSVNEQFF. In DNA form, the CDR3 reads TGTGCCGGCTCCGGGACTAGTGTTAATGAGCAGTTCTTC.